The 20 T cell receptor beta chains given below trace back to one sample, sequenced in a study of T cell responses to AZD1222 COVID-19 vaccine. Sequencing used immunoSEQ multiplex PCR; TCRdb keeps in-frame clones, though not all of them. The profile shows 120,000 or so clones, about 90% of them singletons. The sequencing here drew on peripheral blood, taken on day 0 of AZD1222 vaccination. The receptors stem from an adult in good health.

The gene calls are TRBV2 and TRBJ2-3; D gene unclear. With 1 base removed from V and 1 base from J, the gap between germline ends came to 9 bases. Germline lookup yields CDR1 SNHLY and CDR2 FYNNEI. The CDR3 runs 15 residues. The DNA of the CDR3 is TGTGCCAGCAGTGAAGGGACGGGTCGCACAGATACGCAGTATTTT. Its protein is CASSEGTGRTDTQYF.

The chain carries TRBV2 and TRBJ1-1; D unclear. The germline V gene has CDR1 SNHLY and CDR2 FYNNEI. Trimming removed 3 bases from V and 1 base from J, with 9 bases in between. The length of the CDR3 is 14 residues. The CDR3 spells CASSDRTRNTEAFF. The CDR3 DNA follows: TGTGCCAGCAGTGACAGGACTAGGAACACTGAAGCTTTCTTT.

This clone was recorded a few times. The V gene is TRBV2, the J gene TRBJ2-3; D remains unclear. Trimming cost V 6 bases and J 0 bases, with 13 bases left between them. The germline V gene has CDR1 SNHLY and CDR2 FYNNEI. The CDR3 length is 15 residues. The CDR3 loop is CASSGWAESTDTQYF. The CDR3 coding sequence is TGTGCCAGCAGCGGCTGGGCGGAGAGCACAGATACGCAGTATTTT.

V usage is TRBV2 and J usage is TRBJ1-1, with a tentative D call TRBD1 (5 bases). Germline V gene lookup returns CDR1 SNHLY and CDR2 FYNNEI. The CDR3 consists of 12 residues. With 7 bases removed from V and 3 bases from J, the gap between germline ends came to 9 bases. The CDR3 sequence is CASNWGYTEAFF. The CDR3 DNA reads as TGTGCCAGCAACTGGGGGTACACTGAAGCTTTCTTT.

The chain links TRBV15 to TRBJ1-1, with 8 bases lining up with TRBD1. The J segment lost 6 bases and the V segment lost 11 bases, leaving 5 bases of the junction unmatched. The CDR3 is 11 residues long. CDR1 and CDR2 (germline): LNHNV, YYDKDF (reference sequence). The CDR3 region has the DNA TGTGCCGCAGGGGGCGGATCTGAAGCTTTCTTT. Translation gives CAAGGGSEAFF. The whole variable domain, filled in from reference TRBV15 and TRBJ1-1, reads DAMVIQNPRYQVTQFGKPVTLSCSQTLNHNVMYWYQQKSSQAPKLLFHYYDKDFNNEADTPDNFQSRRPNTSFCFLDIRSPGLGDTAMYLCAAGGGSEAFFGQGTRLTVV.

The chain joins TRBV29-1 to TRBJ1-1; 10 nucleotides agree with TRBD1. The V and J ends lost 7 bases and 6 bases, in that order; junction bases with no gene match: 11. The CDR3 has 14 residues. The germline V gene encodes CDR1 SQVTM and CDR2 ANQGSEA. The CDR3 region is CSAVPGQGRPEAFF. The CDR3 coding sequence is TGCAGCGCCGTACCGGGACAGGGGAGACCTGAAGCTTTCTTT.

The V gene is TRBV24-1, the J gene TRBJ2-1; TRBD2 agrees at 10 bases. Germline CDR1 is KGHDR and CDR2 is SFDVKD. This CDR3 has 18 amino acids. V dropped 4 bases and J dropped 1; count of bases not matched to a gene: 9. CDR3 nucleotide sequence: TGTGCCACCAGTGACGGACTAGCGGCGTTGCGGTCCTACAATGAGCAGTTCTTC. This codes for CATSDGLAALRSYNEQFF.

The chain uses TRBV7-9 and TRBJ2-7; D uncertain. The CDR3 totals 13 residues. From germline, CDR1 is SEHNR and CDR2 FQNEAQ (reference sequence). Trimming removed 2 bases at V and 6 bases at J, with 11 bases between. The DNA of the CDR3 is TGTGCCAGCAGCTTAACTCGAGTAGCCGAGCAGTACTTC. Translated, it gives CASSLTRVAEQYF.

The chain employs TRBV12-3 or TRBV12-4 and TRBJ1-2, with D maybe TRBD1 (6 bases). The CDR3 spans 13 residues. Trimming removed 6 bases from V and 9 bases from J, with 17 bases in between. The CDR3 bases are TGTGCCAGCAGAGGGGGGAGTGGGGTTCGCTACACCTTC. Translated, it gives CASRGGSGVRYTF.

The chain employs TRBV7-2 and TRBJ2-3; D remains unclear. V was cut by 4 bases and J by 2 bases, with 13 bases left in between. The CDR3 contains 15 residues. CDR1 is SGHTA, CDR2 FQGNSA, per germline. The CDR3 reads CASSSRLPYTDTQYF. The CDR3 nucleotides are TGTGCCAGCAGCTCCAGGCTCCCCTACACAGATACGCAGTATTTT.

This clone was detected only once. This chain links TRBV3-1 (or the pseudogene TRBV3-2) with TRBJ1-6; the D gene is possibly TRBD1 (6 bases). Per the germline V gene, CDR1 is LGHDT and CDR2 is YNNKEL (reference sequence). The CDR3 consists of 14 residues. V was clipped by 6 bases and J by 4 bases, with 10 bases between them. The CDR3, as DNA: TGTGCCAGCAGATCAACAGGGTATAATTCACCCCTCCACTTT. Translating it yields CASRSTGYNSPLHF.

The chain combines TRBV18 with TRBJ1-4; no reliable D call. V lost 6 bases to trimming and J lost 8 bases, with 7 bases between them. The CDR3 length is 11 residues. Germline V gene sequence: CDR1 KGHSH, CDR2 LQKENI. In DNA form, the CDR3 reads TGTGCCAGCTCCCTGGGAGAAAAACTGTTTTTT. Translation: CASSLGEKLFF.

Here the CDR3 reads CASSFSLNTEAFF. In DNA, the CDR3 is TGTGCCAGCAGTTTTAGTTTGAACACTGAAGCTTTCTTT. The genes are TRBV27 and TRBJ1-1; no reliable D call. The CDR3 runs to 13 residues. Germline V gene data show CDR1 as MNHEY and CDR2 as SMNVEV (reference sequence). V lost 3 bases and J lost 0, with 5 bases in between.

The chain couples TRBV9 to TRBJ1-2, with D possibly TRBD1 on 6 matching bases. Germline CDR1 is SGDLS and CDR2 is YYNGEE. V was trimmed by 5 bases and J by 4 bases, leaving 12 bases between them. The CDR3 consists of 13 residues. The CDR3 sequence: CASSDQGFYGYTF. The DNA of the CDR3 is TGTGCCAGCAGTGACCAGGGGTTCTATGGCTACACCTTC.

This clone was detected once. This chain links TRBV30 with TRBJ1-2; D not certain. CDR1 and CDR2 (germline): GTSNPN, SVGIG (reference sequence). CDR3 length: 15 residues. The ends were cut back, 2 bases at V and 2 bases at J, with 15 bases in the middle. In nucleotides, the CDR3 is TGTGCCTGGAGTCGGTATAACACGGGCAACTATGGCTACACCTTC. This sequence encodes CAWSRYNTGNYGYTF.

This chain connects TRBV10-3 to TRBJ1-4; possible D gene TRBD1, 5 bases. The V end lost 6 bases, the J end lost 8 bases, and 10 bases lay between the germline ends. CDR1 is ENHRY, CDR2 SYGVKD, per germline. The CDR3 has 12 amino acids. CDR3 sequence: CAISQGDEKLFF. The CDR3 region has the DNA TGTGCCATCAGCCAGGGAGACGAAAAACTGTTTTTT.

The rearrangement links TRBV11-2 to TRBJ2-3; no reliable D call. The V gene lost 5 bases and the J gene lost 7 bases, with 10 bases spanning the gap. CDR1 and CDR2 (germline): SGHAT, FQNNGV. This CDR3 is 12 amino acids long. CDR3 sequence reads: CASSRVPYTQYF. The CDR3 coding sequence is TGTGCCAGCAGCCGCGTACCTTATACGCAGTATTTT.

The chain combines TRBV3-1 (or the pseudogene TRBV3-2) with TRBJ2-2, with unresolved D. In germline, CDR1 is LGHDT, CDR2 YNNKEL (reference sequence). The CDR3 has 15 amino acids. Trimming cost V 0 bases and J 6 bases, with 11 bases left between them. The CDR3 spells CASSQEGLVPGELFF. The DNA for the CDR3 is TGTGCCAGCAGCCAAGAAGGGCTCGTACCCGGGGAGCTGTTTTTT.

The gene calls are TRBV12-3 or TRBV12-4 and TRBJ2-3; D gene uncertain. The CDR3 sequence is 13 residues long. Trimming removed 3 bases from V and 0 bases from J, with 4 bases in between. DNA of the CDR3: TGTGCCAGCAGTTTGCAGAGCACAGATACGCAGTATTTT. Translation: CASSLQSTDTQYF.

This chain links TRBV3-1 (or the pseudogene TRBV3-2) with TRBJ1-2, with TRBD1 as a possible D gene (5 bases). The ends were cut back, 6 bases at V and 4 bases at J, with 18 bases in the middle. Germline lookup yields CDR1 LGHDT and CDR2 YNNKEL (reference sequence). This CDR3 is built from 15 residues. The CDR3 nucleotides are TGTGCCAGCAGGGATGGCAGGGCCGGGAGCTATGGCTACACCTTC. Its translation is CASRDGRAGSYGYTF.